This TCR beta chain was sequenced for a study of blood T cell repertoires in COVID-19. The V end lost 5 bases, the J end lost 4 bases, and 5 bases lay between the germline ends. CDR1 and CDR2 (germline): SEHNR, FQNEAQ (reference sequence). This CDR3 has 12 residues. The repertoire was sequenced with immunoSEQ multiplex PCR; TCRdb's copy has only in-frame clones and lacks some. The sample includes a few hundred thousand clones, 65% to 90% seen only once; the top ten take 2.4%. Material: peripheral blood. The TCR comes from a woman in her seventies with COVID-19, enrolled during active disease. The chain recombines TRBV7-9 with TRBJ2-2; D not certain. The CDR3 coding sequence is TGTGCCAGCAGCCCGCGCACCGGGGAGCTGTTTTTT. Residues: CASSPRTGELFF.